This is a list of T cell receptor beta chains from one sample in a study of identifying expanded T cells in peripheral blood. Method: immunoSEQ multiplex PCR; TCRdb's copy keeps in-frame clones and lacks some. The data contain around 56,000 clones, about four fifths of them seen just once; the ten biggest clones take up around a sixth. Source material: blood. These receptors all come from a person aged 18 to 69 in good health. Each CDR3 is given with its conserved first and last residue. The order of the fields is J gene, clone size, D gene, V gene, CDR3 DNA, CDR3 protein. The D gene is left open where the match is weak. Part of the rows lack a size; the others show once, few, many or a class for expanded clones.

TRBJ2-7	-	-	TRBV6-1	TGTGCCAGCAGTGAGCAGGGTGGTTACGAGCAGTACTTC	CASSEQGGYEQYF
TRBJ2-5	-	TRBD2	TRBV13	TGTGCCAGCAGCTTAGGCGGGAGGGCCCCAGAGACCCAGTACTTC	CASSLGGRAPETQYF
TRBJ1-1	once	TRBD1	TRBV11-3	TGTGCCAGCAGCCAAAGGGGGGGACAGGGATCTGAAGCTTTCTTT	CASSQRGGQGSEAFF
TRBJ1-2	-	TRBD1	TRBV5-4	TGTGCCAGCAGCGGCGACAGGGGCTATGGCTACACCTTC	CASSGDRGYGYTF
TRBJ2-5	-	-	TRBV10-1	TGCGCCAGCAGCCATCAACTCCAAGAGACCCAGTACTTC	CASSHQLQETQYF
TRBJ1-6	-	-	TRBV30	TGTGCCTGGGAGCTTTATAATTCACCCCTCCACTTT	CAWELYNSPLHF
TRBJ1-1	-	-	TRBV5-8	TGTGCCAGCAGCTTCGGCTGGGGCCGGAACACTGAAGCTTTCTTT	CASSFGWGRNTEAFF
TRBJ1-1	few	-	TRBV6-5	TGTGCCAGCACTCCCCGGATGAACACTGAAGCTTTCTTT	CASTPRMNTEAFF
TRBJ1-2	-	-	TRBV4-3	TGCGCCAGCAGCCAAGATAGGGTACAGGACTATGGCTACACCTTC	CASSQDRVQDYGYTF
TRBJ2-7	-	TRBD1	TRBV19	TGTGCCAGTAGTATTGGGACAGGGGAGAACGAGCAGTACTTC	CASSIGTGENEQYF
TRBJ1-1	-	-	TRBV30	TGTGCCTGGAGGCAGGGAGGGTTCACTGAAGCTTTCTTT	CAWRQGGFTEAFF
TRBJ2-5	-	TRBD1	TRBV14	TGTGCCAGCAGCCGATACAGGGGGCTAGGACAAGAGACCCAGTACTTC	CASSRYRGLGQETQYF
TRBJ2-3	-	-	TRBV21-1	TGTGCCAGCAGCAAAGGAGGGGCAAGGGGGGAAAGCACAGATACGCAGTATTTT	CASSKGGARGESTDTQYF
TRBJ1-2	-	-	TRBV10-3	TGTGCCATCAGTGAGCCCGGACAGAAACCTAACTATGGCTACACCTTC	CAISEPGQKPNYGYTF
TRBJ1-5	-	-	TRBV6-1	TGTGCCAGCAGTGAAGGGACAAGGGGCAATCAGCCCCAGCATTTT	CASSEGTRGNQPQHF
TRBJ2-5	-	-	TRBV18	TGTGCCAGCTCACCGGGGAGCCAAGAGACCCAGTACTTC	CASSPGSQETQYF
TRBJ1-5	-	TRBD1	TRBV4-2	TGTGCCAGCAGCCAAGACTGGCGTCTAGACAGGGCCATTAGGGATAGCAATCAGCCCCAGCATTTT	CASSQDWRLDRAIRDSNQPQHF
TRBJ2-7	-	-	TRBV27	TGTGCCAGCAGCCCCCAGGGCGTATCCTACGAGCAGTACTTC	CASSPQGVSYEQYF
TRBJ2-1	-	-	TRBV6-1	TGTGCCAGCAGTGTCAGTCTAGCTTTGTCCTACAATGAGCAGTTCTTC	CASSVSLALSYNEQFF
TRBJ2-5	-	-	TRBV11-3	TGTGCCAGCAGCTTAGTTAGTTCGCAAGAGACCCAGTACTTC	CASSLVSSQETQYF
TRBJ1-4	-	-	TRBV2	TGTGCCAGCATCGAAAGGCCAAAGGGGTATGGTAATGAAAAACTGTTTTTT	CASIERPKGYGNEKLFF
TRBJ2-7	-	TRBD1	TRBV7-8	TGTGCCAGCAGCTCACGACAGGGGGCGCTTGGGTACGAGCAGTACTTC	CASSSRQGALGYEQYF
TRBJ2-7	-	TRBD1	TRBV5-5	TGTGCCAGCAGCCGGACAGGGGCCTCGTACGAGCAGTACTTC	CASSRTGASYEQYF
TRBJ1-5	-	-	TRBV6-5	TGTGCCAGCAGTCAGCGACAGGAGAGCAATCAGCCCCAGCATTTT	CASSQRQESNQPQHF
TRBJ1-2	-	TRBD1	TRBV9	TGTGCCAGCAGCGCAGGACAGGCGAAGGGCGGCTACACCTTC	CASSAGQAKGGYTF
TRBJ1-2	-	-	TRBV29-1	TGCAGCGTTGAGAAGCCTAACTATGGCTACACCTTC	CSVEKPNYGYTF
TRBJ2-5	-	-	TRBV19	TGTGCCAGTAGTACCCGACGAGGACGGAACCAAGAGACCCAGTACTTC	CASSTRRGRNQETQYF
TRBJ1-1	-	-	TRBV5-6	TGTGCCAGCAGCTACCTGGGCCCCGGGACTGAAGCTTTCTTT	CASSYLGPGTEAFF
TRBJ1-2	-	-	TRBV7-8	TGTGCCAGCAGCCCCGACGGAAACTATGGCTACACCTTC	CASSPDGNYGYTF
TRBJ1-3	few	-	TRBV30	TGTGCCCGGGAGGCACAGAGCTCTGGAAACACCATATATTTT	CAREAQSSGNTIYF
TRBJ2-3	-	TRBD2	TRBV4-2	TGTGCCAGCAGCATCAGGACTAGCAGCACAGATACGCAGTATTTT	CASSIRTSSTDTQYF
TRBJ2-1	-	-	TRBV5-1	TGCGCCAGCAGCCCGGAAGCATACAATGAGCAGTTCTTC	CASSPEAYNEQFF
TRBJ2-1	-	-	TRBV30	TGTGCCTGGGACCGGGGCCGCTTACCCTACAATGAGCAGTTCTTC	CAWDRGRLPYNEQFF
TRBJ1-2	-	TRBD1	TRBV9	TGTGCCAGCAGCGTAGACGGACAGGGGCCAGGTGGCTACACCTTC	CASSVDGQGPGGYTF
TRBJ2-2	medium-sized	TRBD1	TRBV25-1	TGTGCCAGCAGTGACCCCGGACAGGGGAACACCGGGGAGCTGTTTTTT	CASSDPGQGNTGELFF
TRBJ2-3	-	-	TRBV30	TGTGCCTGGACACTAGGATTCACAGATACGCAGTATTTT	CAWTLGFTDTQYF
TRBJ2-3	-	TRBD1	TRBV9	TGTGCCAGCAGCGTATCCGGGACAGATCTGGATACGCAGTATTTT	CASSVSGTDLDTQYF
TRBJ2-1	-	-	TRBV7-8	TGTGCCAGCAGCTTAGCAGGGCAGAAAGCAGTCTTCTTC	CASSLAGQKAVFF
TRBJ2-1	-	-	TRBV6-5	TGTGCCAGCAGTTATTCCCCCGGGCCACAGGGCAATGAGCAGTTCTTC	CASSYSPGPQGNEQFF
TRBJ2-3	-	-	TRBV29-1	TGCAGCGTTGGACTCCCGGTAAACACAGATACGCAGTATTTT	CSVGLPVNTDTQYF
TRBJ1-2	-	-	TRBV5-5	TGTGCCAGCAGCTCCGAAGGGAAGTATGGCTACACCTTC	CASSSEGKYGYTF
TRBJ2-3	-	TRBD2	TRBV4-2	TGTGCCAGCAGCCCCAAAGCCCCGACTAGCGGGGGGGAGGGTCTTGGGCAGTATTTT	CASSPKAPTSGGEGLGQYF
TRBJ2-1	-	TRBD2	TRBV14	TGTGCCAGCAGCTATAGCGGGGGTATCTACAATGAGCAGTTCTTC	CASSYSGGIYNEQFF
TRBJ1-5	-	TRBD1	TRBV2	TGTGCCAGCAGTGAAGGGACAGGGCCTCAGCCCCAGCATTTT	CASSEGTGPQPQHF
TRBJ1-1	-	-	TRBV18	TGTGCCAGCCGGATGGGGCACCTGAACACTGAAGCTTTCTTT	CASRMGHLNTEAFF
TRBJ2-2	-	TRBD2	TRBV5-8	TGTGCCAGCAGCTTGGGTTCCTTAGCGGGAGTGGCCGGGGAGCTGTTTTTT	CASSLGSLAGVAGELFF
TRBJ2-3	-	-	TRBV6-6	TGTGCCAGCAGTTACGCCGACAGGACCACAGATACGCAGTATTTT	CASSYADRTTDTQYF
TRBJ2-7	-	-	TRBV23-1	TGCGCCGACCATAGTTTTTCCTGGCCCGAATACGAGCAGTACTTC	CADHSFSWPEYEQYF
TRBJ1-2	-	-	TRBV2	TGTGCCAGCAGTGTACACTCATATGGCTACACCTTC	CASSVHSYGYTF
TRBJ2-6	-	-	TRBV15	TGTGCCACCAGCGACGGGAGCTCTGGGGCCAACGTCCTGACTTTC	CATSDGSSGANVLTF
TRBJ2-6	few	-	TRBV6-1	TGTGCCAGCAGTGAAGCGCAGAGTAGTCGGGCCAACGTCCTGACTTTC	CASSEAQSSRANVLTF
TRBJ1-2	once	-	TRBV11-3	TGTGTAACACAGGATGGGTATGGCTACACCTTC	CVTQDGYGYTF
TRBJ1-3	once	-	TRBV5-8	TGTGCCAGCAGCTTGAGGGGATTCTCTGGAAACACCATATATTTT	CASSLRGFSGNTIYF
TRBJ1-1	hyperexpanded	-	TRBV7-8	TGTGCCAGCAGCTTAGTCCCCGGAGCCAACACTGAAGCTTTCTTT	CASSLVPGANTEAFF
TRBJ2-1	few	-	TRBV9	TGTGCCAGCAGCGTAGAGGTGCCGGATGAGCAGTTCTTC	CASSVEVPDEQFF
TRBJ2-5	-	-	TRBV5-8	TGTGCCAGCAGCCCGATGCTCGCGGGGCAAGAGACCCAGTACTTC	CASSPMLAGQETQYF
TRBJ1-2	few	-	TRBV15	TGTGCCACCAGCCAGACAGAACTCTATGGCTACACCTTC	CATSQTELYGYTF
TRBJ1-4	-	-	TRBV4-1	TGCGCCAGCAGCCAAGCCCCTGGGGGCGATGAAAAACTGTTTTTT	CASSQAPGGDEKLFF
TRBJ2-7	-	TRBD1	TRBV7-8	TGTGCCAGCAGCGTGGGACAGTACTACGAGCAGTACTTC	CASSVGQYYEQYF
TRBJ2-2	-	TRBD1	TRBV5-1	TGCGCCAGCAGCTCTAGGACAGGGGAATTTGACGGGGAGCTGTTTTTT	CASSSRTGEFDGELFF